Listed below are T cell receptor beta chains from one sample, sequenced in a study of T-cell reconstitution after alpha-beta-depleted transplantation in children. Each CDR3 protein gets one entry after TCRdb re-called the PCR reads with MiXCR. The sample carries about 870,000 distinct CDR3 sequences, approximately 15% recorded once. Source: PBMCs, mostly from graft donor cells, taken 360 days after TCRalphabeta/CD19-depleted stem cell transplant. The receptors were gathered from a male patient between 10 and 17 years old who had a stem cell transplant for acute lymphoblastic leukemia, so the T cells may come from the graft donor. CDR3s include the opening cysteine and the closing phenylalanine or tryptophan. The D gene is left open where the match is weak. Size tells how often a clone was seen (once, few, many) or the class of an expanded clone, and some rows leave it out.

clone size	V gene	CDR3 length	D gene	J gene	CDR3 DNA	CDR3 protein
NA	TRBV20-1	16	TRBD2	TRBJ2-7	TGCAGTGCTTGGGGGGGAGGGACTAGCGGTGCCTACGAGCAGTACTTC	CSAWGGGTSGAYEQYF
NA	TRBV6-1	13	TRBD2	TRBJ2-7	TGTGCCAGCATGGAGCGGGAGGTGAACGAGCAGTACTTC	CASMEREVNEQYF
few	TRBV4-1	13	NA	TRBJ2-1	TGCGCCAGCAGCCAACCACAAGTCAATGAGCAGTTCTTC	CASSQPQVNEQFF
few	TRBV7-2	14	NA	TRBJ1-2	TGTGCCAGCAGCTTAGATCCGGGTCTATGGAGCTACACCTTC	CASSLDPGLWSYTF
many	TRBV7-3	15	NA	TRBJ2-3	TGTGCCAGCAGTTTTTTTCGGACTAGCACAGATACGCAGTATTTT	CASSFFRTSTDTQYF
NA	TRBV4-1	14	TRBD1	TRBJ2-1	TGCGCCAGCAGGGGACAGGGCTTCGACAATGAGCAGTTCTTC	CASRGQGFDNEQFF
many	TRBV12-3/TRBV12-4	13	NA	TRBJ1-1	TGTGCCAGCAGCTTGATCTACCTAACTGAAGCTTTCTTT	CASSLIYLTEAFF
few	TRBV7-8	16	TRBD2	TRBJ2-3	TGTGCCAGCAGCTCGGGCCCCCTAGCGGGAGGAGATACGCAGTATTTT	CASSSGPLAGGDTQYF
NA	TRBV7-2	14	NA	TRBJ2-1	TGTGCCAGCAGCTTGTATTTTCCGGGCAATGAGCAGTTCTTC	CASSLYFPGNEQFF
NA	TRBV7-3	15	NA	TRBJ2-1	TGTGCCAGCAGCTTAAGGCGGGACGGCTACAATGAGCAGTTCTTC	CASSLRRDGYNEQFF
few	TRBV19	14	NA	TRBJ2-5	TGTGCCAGTAAGTCAGGGACTTCGCAAGAGACCCAGTACTTC	CASKSGTSQETQYF
few	TRBV7-9	15	TRBD2	TRBJ2-1	TGTGCCAGCAACCCGACTAGCGCCGGGGCAAATGAGCAGTTCTTC	CASNPTSAGANEQFF
many	TRBV9	15	NA	TRBJ1-6	TGTGCCAGCAGCGGAGGTACAGGGACGTATTCACCCCTCCACTTT	CASSGGTGTYSPLHF
many	TRBV4-1	11	NA	TRBJ2-5	TGCGCCAGCAGCCAGGAAGAGACCCAGTACTTC	CASSQEETQYF
NA	TRBV5-1	15	NA	TRBJ1-2	TGCGCCAGCAGCTTGGAGGGACAAGCTAACTATGGCTACACCTTC	CASSLEGQANYGYTF
many	TRBV12-5	16	TRBD2	TRBJ2-1	TGTGCTAGTGGTTTGAGGACTAGCGGGAGCTTCAATGAGCAGTTCTTC	CASGLRTSGSFNEQFF
NA	TRBV7-3	15	NA	TRBJ1-1	TGTGCCAGCAGCTTAACAAGGGACGCCAACACTGAAGCTTTCTTT	CASSLTRDANTEAFF
NA	TRBV5-4	16	NA	TRBJ2-4	TGTGCCAGCAGCTTGGGCCACGGGACTTCCCAGAACATTCAGTACTTC	CASSLGHGTSQNIQYF
few	TRBV5-1	15	NA	TRBJ2-2	TGCGCCAGCAGTCGTCCAGGGTCGAACACCGGGGAGCTGTTTTTT	CASSRPGSNTGELFF
few	TRBV2	18	TRBD2	TRBJ2-3	TGTGCCAGCAGTGAAGCGTCATTCGCTAGCGGGAGTCCAGATACGCAGTATTTT	CASSEASFASGSPDTQYF
many	TRBV5-1	13	NA	TRBJ2-7	TGCGCCAGCAGCTCCGGGGGATCCTACGAGCAGTACTTC	CASSSGGSYEQYF
NA	TRBV7-2	14	NA	TRBJ2-1	TGTGCCAGCAGTTATGACAGGTCCTACAATGAGCAGTTCTTC	CASSYDRSYNEQFF
many	TRBV27	13	NA	TRBJ2-7	TGTGCCACAAGGATCCTCCTCTCCTACGAGCAGTACTTC	CATRILLSYEQYF
many	TRBV6-4	18	TRBD2	TRBJ2-3	TGTGCCAGCAGCAATGGGGCTAGCGGGCGGCAAAAAACAGATACGCAGTATTTT	CASSNGASGRQKTDTQYF
NA	TRBV24-1	16	NA	TRBJ1-2	TGTGCCACCAGTGATCCGGCCCGTGAAGGGGCAGGAGGCTACACCTTC	CATSDPAREGAGGYTF
few	TRBV5-1	10	NA	TRBJ2-5	TGCGCCAGCAGACGCCTGACCCAGTACTTC	CASRRLTQYF
NA	TRBV2	16	TRBD2	TRBJ2-1	TGTGCCAGCAAGAGCGGGAGGCACAGCTCCTACAATGAGCAGTTCTTC	CASKSGRHSSYNEQFF
NA	TRBV11-2	19	TRBD2	TRBJ2-1	TGTGCCAGCAGCTTATGGGGACTAGCGGGAGCCAAATCCTACAATGAGCAGTTCTTC	CASSLWGLAGAKSYNEQFF
many	TRBV12-3/TRBV12-4	13	NA	TRBJ2-1	TGTGCCAGCAGTTTCTCCGCCCTTTATGAGCAGTTCTTC	CASSFSALYEQFF
NA	TRBV4-1	16	NA	TRBJ2-1	TGCGCCAGCAGCCAAGTTGCGGGACAGTCCTACAATGAGCAGTTCTTC	CASSQVAGQSYNEQFF
many	TRBV7-9	15	NA	TRBJ1-5	TGTGCCAGCAGCGATACAGGATATAGCAATCAGCCCCAGCATTTT	CASSDTGYSNQPQHF
NA	TRBV20-1	15	NA	TRBJ1-3	TGCAGTGCTAGAGATCGCAGGGAACCTGGAAACACCATATATTTT	CSARDRREPGNTIYF
NA	TRBV7-9	17	NA	TRBJ1-5	TGTGCCAGCAGCTTAGCGCCGGGGAGCGGGACCAATCAGCCCCAGCATTTT	CASSLAPGSGTNQPQHF
few	TRBV5-1	15	TRBD2	TRBJ2-7	TGCGCCAGCAGCAATCCTGGACTAGCGGGCTACGAGCAGTACTTC	CASSNPGLAGYEQYF
few	TRBV29-1	15	NA	TRBJ1-2	TGCAGCGTTGAGGTCGTGACCGGACAGTTCTATGGCTACACCTTC	CSVEVVTGQFYGYTF
few	TRBV29-1	13	NA	TRBJ1-5	TGCAGCTTTTCCTGGGGGCCCAATCAGCCCCAGCATTTT	CSFSWGPNQPQHF
many	TRBV7-8	16	TRBD2	TRBJ2-5	TGTGCCAGCAGCTTAGGTACCCTTAGCGGGAAAGAGACCCAGTACTTC	CASSLGTLSGKETQYF
few	TRBV20-1	13	NA	TRBJ1-4	TGCAGTGCTGAGGTTCTGGCTAATGAAAAACTGTTTTTT	CSAEVLANEKLFF
NA	TRBV12-3/TRBV12-4	14	NA	TRBJ1-5	TGTGCCAGTTCCCCGGCCAGCCACAATCAGCCCCAGCATTTT	CASSPASHNQPQHF
NA	TRBV15	15	TRBD1	TRBJ2-7	TGTGCCACCAGCAGATTCAGGACAGGGGCCTACGAGCAGTACTTC	CATSRFRTGAYEQYF
many	TRBV6-5	14	NA	TRBJ2-5	TGTGCCAGCAGTTACTCGAGGGGGGTAGAGACCCAGTACTTC	CASSYSRGVETQYF
few	TRBV20-1	10	NA	TRBJ1-2	TGCAGTGCTAGGGGGGTCGGCTACACCTTC	CSARGVGYTF
NA	TRBV7-9	13	NA	TRBJ2-1	TGTGCCAGCAGCGTGGGACCGAACAATGAGCAGTTCTTC	CASSVGPNNEQFF
few	TRBV20-1	14	NA	TRBJ1-2	TGCAGTGCTAGAGATATGAGGGATAGCTATGGCTACACCTTC	CSARDMRDSYGYTF